This TCR beta chain was retrieved from a study of CD8+ T cells in alopecia areata. Overall study: Treated individuals took tofacitinib by mouth, 5 to 10 mg twice daily. Study-wide results and caveats: In scalp and blood during tofacitinib, many expanded lesional clones persisted. Tofacitinib significantly lowered scalp clonality and expanded CD8+ clones among the top 100.

cDNA prepared by RNA extraction and subsequent reverse transcription served as the template for sequencing. Sequencing was performed with immunoSEQ multiplex PCR; in TCRdb, only in-frame clones are kept and a portion is missing. Of 95,000 to 100,000 clones in the sample, about 61% were seen once. The CDR3 is made up of 13 amino acids. Germline assignment: CDR1 PRHDT and CDR2 FYEKMQ (reference sequence). V gave up 4 bases and J gave up 3 bases, with 10 bases separating them. In the case of this clone: No antigen is known for it.

The sample's treatment: oral pan-JAK inhibitor, 5-10 mg twice daily. This TCR came from a human donor with alopecia areata. The material sequenced was CD8+ T cells sorted from blood, taken between weeks 55 and 65, from a patient treated with tofacitinib. This chain joins TRBV13 and TRBJ2-7, with a tentative D call TRBD1 (6 bases). This CDR3 reads CASSSGQNYEQYF. The CDR3 DNA is TGTGCCAGCAGCTCAGGACAGAACTACGAGCAGTACTTC.